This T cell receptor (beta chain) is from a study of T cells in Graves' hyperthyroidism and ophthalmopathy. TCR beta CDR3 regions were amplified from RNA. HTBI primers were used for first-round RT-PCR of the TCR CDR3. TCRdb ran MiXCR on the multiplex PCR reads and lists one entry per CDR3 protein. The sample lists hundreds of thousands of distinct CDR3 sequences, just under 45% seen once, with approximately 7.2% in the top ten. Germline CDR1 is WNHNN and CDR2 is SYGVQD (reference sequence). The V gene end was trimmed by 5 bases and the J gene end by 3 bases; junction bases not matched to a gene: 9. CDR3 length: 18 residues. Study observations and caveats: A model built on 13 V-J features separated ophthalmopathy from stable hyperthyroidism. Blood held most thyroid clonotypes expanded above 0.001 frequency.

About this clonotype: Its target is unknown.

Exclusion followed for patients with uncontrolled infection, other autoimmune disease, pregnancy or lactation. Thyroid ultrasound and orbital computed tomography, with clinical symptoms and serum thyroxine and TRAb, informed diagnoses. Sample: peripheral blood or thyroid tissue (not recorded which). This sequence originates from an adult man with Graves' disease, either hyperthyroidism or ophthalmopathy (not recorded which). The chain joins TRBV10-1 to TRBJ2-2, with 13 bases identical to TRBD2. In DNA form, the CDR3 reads TGCGCCAGCAGTACCGGGACTAGCGGGAAATGGGACACCGGGGAGCTGTTTTTT. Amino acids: CASSTGTSGKWDTGELFF.